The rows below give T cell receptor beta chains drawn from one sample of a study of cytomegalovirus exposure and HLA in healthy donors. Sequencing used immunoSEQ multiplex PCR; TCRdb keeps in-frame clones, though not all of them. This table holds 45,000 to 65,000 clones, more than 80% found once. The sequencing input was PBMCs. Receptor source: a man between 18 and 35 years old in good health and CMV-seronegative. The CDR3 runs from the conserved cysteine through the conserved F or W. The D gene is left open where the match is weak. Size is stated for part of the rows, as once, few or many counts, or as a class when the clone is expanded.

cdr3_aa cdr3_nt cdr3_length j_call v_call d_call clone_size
CATEGREGAKNIQYF TGTGCCACTGAAGGGAGAGAGGGTGCCAAAAACATTCAGTACTTC 15 TRBJ2-4 TRBV19 . .
CASSLQQLSTDTQYF TGTGCCAGCAGCTTACAACAGCTTTCCACAGATACGCAGTATTTT 15 TRBJ2-3 TRBV5-6 . .
CASSQERGPSRNDEQYF TGCGCCAGCAGCCAAGAGCGAGGGCCCTCTAGGAACGACGAGCAGTACTTC 17 TRBJ2-7 TRBV4-1 . .
CASSESQGSYNEQFF TGTGCCAGCAGTGAATCCCAGGGCTCCTACAATGAGCAGTTCTTC 15 TRBJ2-1 TRBV6-1 . .
CASSRLAGVSGTQYF TGTGCCAGCAGTCGACTAGCGGGAGTATCTGGTACGCAGTATTTT 15 TRBJ2-3 TRBV6-5 TRBD2 .
CASSMGLTNTEAFF TGTGCCAGCAGCATGGGACTGACGAACACTGAAGCTTTCTTT 14 TRBJ1-1 TRBV27 . .
CASSFSRAVSYEQYF TGTGCCAGCAGCTTTTCCCGAGCGGTTTCCTACGAGCAGTACTTC 15 TRBJ2-7 TRBV7-9 . once
CASSLTDARADPYEQYF TGCGCCAGCAGCCTCACAGATGCCAGGGCCGACCCCTACGAGCAGTACTTC 17 TRBJ2-7 TRBV4-1 . .
CASSAGSREKLFF TGTGCCAGCAGCGCCGGGTCTCGCGAAAAACTGTTTTTT 13 TRBJ1-4 TRBV7-9 . .
CASSGGENTEAFF TGTGCCAGCAGTGGGGGGGAGAACACTGAAGCTTTCTTT 13 TRBJ1-1 TRBV2 . .
CASSVALAQRRDTQYF TGTGCCAGCAGCGTAGCTCTAGCCCAGAGGCGTGATACGCAGTATTTT 16 TRBJ2-3 TRBV9 . .
CASTTDGGRAVGELFF TGTGCCAGCACCACGGACGGCGGGAGGGCGGTCGGGGAGCTGTTTTTT 16 TRBJ2-2 TRBV28 TRBD2 .
CASASGGEETQYF TGTGCCAGCGCCTCAGGGGGCGAGGAGACCCAGTACTTC 13 TRBJ2-5 TRBV28 TRBD1 .
CASSQDPRSNQPQHF TGCGCCAGCAGCCAAGATCCCAGAAGCAATCAGCCCCAGCATTTT 15 TRBJ1-5 TRBV4-1 . .
CASSGRDRETEQYF TGTGCCAGCAGCGGCCGGGACAGGGAGACCGAGCAGTACTTC 14 TRBJ2-7 TRBV9 TRBD1 .
CASSEEWTSVNEQFF TGTGCCAGCAGTGAAGAGTGGACTAGCGTCAATGAGCAGTTCTTC 15 TRBJ2-1 TRBV6-1 TRBD2 .
CASRSTGFGNTIYF TGTGCCAGCAGGTCGACAGGGTTCGGAAACACCATATATTTT 14 TRBJ1-3 TRBV6-5 TRBD1 .
CASKGGGLAIYEQYF TGTGCCAGCAAAGGAGGCGGACTTGCGATCTACGAGCAGTACTTC 15 TRBJ2-7 TRBV28 . once
CASSLRAGRGNEQFF TGCGCCAGCAGCCTGCGAGCGGGAAGGGGCAATGAGCAGTTCTTC 15 TRBJ2-1 TRBV4-1 TRBD2 .
CASSQGHSNTEAFF TGCGCCAGCAGCCAGGGACACTCGAACACTGAAGCTTTCTTT 14 TRBJ1-1 TRBV5-1 . once
CASSLNMQTYEQYF TGCGCCAGCAGCTTGAATATGCAGACCTACGAGCAGTACTTC 14 TRBJ2-7 TRBV5-1 . few
CASSTSLGGYTF TGTGCCAGTAGTACCTCCCTCGGGGGCTACACCTTC 12 TRBJ1-2 TRBV19 . few
CASSVVPYEQYF TGTGCCAGCAGCGTAGTTCCCTACGAGCAGTACTTC 12 TRBJ2-7 TRBV5-6 . .
CASSIGLGGYEQYF TGTGCCAGTAGTATAGGTCTAGGAGGCTACGAGCAGTACTTC 14 TRBJ2-7 TRBV19 . once
CASSLGGTGETQYF TGTGCCAGCAGCTTGGGTGGGACAGGGGAGACCCAGTACTTC 14 TRBJ2-5 TRBV5-6 TRBD1 .
CASKGTPYNEQFF TGTGCCAGTAAGGGGACTCCCTACAATGAGCAGTTCTTC 13 TRBJ2-1 TRBV19 . .
CASSSRRDNTEAFF TGTGCCAGCAGTTCCCGCAGGGATAACACTGAAGCTTTCTTT 14 TRBJ1-1 TRBV28 . .
CASSFSGQNVEQFF TGTGCCAGCAGCTTTTCGGGACAGAACGTTGAGCAGTTCTTC 14 TRBJ2-1 TRBV7-2 TRBD1 .
CASSAQGGDSYNEQFF TGTGCCAGCAGCGCCCAGGGGGGAGATTCCTACAATGAGCAGTTCTTC 16 TRBJ2-1 TRBV9 . .
CATSRDLAVNQPQHF TGTGCCACCAGCAGAGATCTGGCAGTCAATCAGCCCCAGCATTTT 15 TRBJ1-5 TRBV15 . .
CASRELGSYNEQFF TGTGCCAGCAGGGAACTAGGTTCCTACAATGAGCAGTTCTTC 14 TRBJ2-1 TRBV6-5 . .
CASSNHRLPTDTQYF TGTGCCAGCAGCAATCACAGATTACCCACAGATACGCAGTATTTT 15 TRBJ2-3 TRBV9 . .
CATSDPDSGRYEQYF TGTGCCACCAGCGACCCGGATAGCGGGAGGTACGAGCAGTACTTC 15 TRBJ2-7 TRBV15 TRBD2 .
CASSLEHSDRGWTGELFF TGTGCCAGCAGCTTAGAACACTCGGACAGGGGCTGGACCGGGGAGCTGTTTTTT 18 TRBJ2-2 TRBV7-9 TRBD1 .
CASSSGTVNTEAFF TGTGCCAGCAGTTCCGGGACAGTGAACACTGAAGCTTTCTTT 14 TRBJ1-1 TRBV28 TRBD1 .
CASSETQGLNEQFF TGTGCCAGCAGTGAAACTCAGGGGCTAAATGAGCAGTTCTTC 14 TRBJ2-1 TRBV2 . .
CATSRVPSGEQYF TGTGCCACCAGCAGAGTCCCTTCGGGCGAGCAGTACTTC 13 TRBJ2-7 TRBV15 . .
CASSLRGVAGGPGTQYF TGTGCCAGCAGTTTACGTGGGGTAGCGGGAGGGCCGGGTACGCAGTATTTT 17 TRBJ2-3 TRBV28 TRBD2 once
CASSFRGMTYEQYF TGTGCCAGCAGTTTCAGGGGTATGACCTACGAGCAGTACTTC 14 TRBJ2-7 TRBV27 . .
CASSFGSGRYNEQFF TGTGCCAGCAGCTTTGGTAGCGGGAGATATAATGAGCAGTTCTTC 15 TRBJ2-1 TRBV11-3 TRBD2 .
CASSYTGVQETQYF TGTGCCAGCAGTTATACAGGGGTCCAAGAGACCCAGTACTTC 14 TRBJ2-5 TRBV6-6 TRBD1 .
CASSFFRDSSYEQYF TGTGCCAGCAGTTTCTTTCGGGACAGCTCCTACGAGCAGTACTTC 15 TRBJ2-7 TRBV28 TRBD1 .
CASSQEEVAGGPGGELFF TGTGCCAGCAGCCAAGAAGAGGTAGCGGGAGGGCCGGGCGGGGAGCTGTTTTTT 18 TRBJ2-2 TRBV4-2 TRBD2 .
CASSLSRPGSSYEQYF TGTGCCAGCAGTTTATCGCGGCCGGGGAGCTCCTACGAGCAGTACTTC 16 TRBJ2-7 TRBV27 . .
CASSDWDREATNEKLFF TGTGCCAGCAGTGATTGGGACAGGGAAGCAACTAATGAAAAACTGTTTTTT 17 TRBJ1-4 TRBV2 TRBD1 .
CASSLSGEYGYTF TGCGCCAGCAGCTTGTCAGGGGAGTATGGCTACACCTTC 13 TRBJ1-2 TRBV5-1 . .
CASSLRTGGTDTQYF TGCGCCAGCAGCTTGCGGACAGGGGGAACAGATACGCAGTATTTT 15 TRBJ2-3 TRBV5-1 TRBD1 once
CASSGSPELAESTDTQYF TGCGCCAGCAGTGGTTCCCCAGAACTAGCGGAAAGCACAGATACGCAGTATTTT 18 TRBJ2-3 TRBV10-1 TRBD2 .
CAWSHKGGTDTQYF TGTGCCTGGAGTCATAAAGGGGGCACAGATACGCAGTATTTT 14 TRBJ2-3 TRBV30 . .
CASSPSQQGMSRGYTF TGTGCCAGCAGTCCCTCCCAACAGGGAATGAGCCGTGGCTACACCTTC 16 TRBJ1-2 TRBV27 . .
CASRRTATGAEAFF TGTGCCAGCCGTAGGACGGCTACCGGGGCTGAAGCTTTCTTT 14 TRBJ1-1 TRBV14 . .
CASSPPPGSLRQFF TGTGCCAGCAGTCCCCCCCCGGGTAGTCTGAGGCAGTTCTTC 14 TRBJ2-1 TRBV28 . .
CASSPLGAQNGYTF TGTGCCAGCTCACCACTGGGGGCTCAGAATGGCTACACCTTC 14 TRBJ1-2 TRBV18 . .
CASSLPRGEQYF TGTGCCAGCAGCCTCCCAAGGGGCGAGCAGTACTTC 12 TRBJ2-7 TRBV5-5 . .
CASSVDLWRTGNLGDTQYF TGTGCCAGCAGCGTAGATCTGTGGAGAACAGGGAATTTAGGAGATACGCAGTATTTT 19 TRBJ2-3 TRBV9 . .